This T cell receptor (beta chain) was found in a study of blood T cell repertoires in COVID-19. In the study overall: COVID-19 samples from acute and convalescent phases originated in the United States, Italy and Spain.

Germline V lookup: CDR1 KGHSH, CDR2 LQKENI. The CDR3 covers 14 residues. V was pared by 3 bases and J by 3 bases, with 9 bases between. The method was immunoSEQ multiplex PCR; TCRdb's version includes in-frame clones alone and lacks a portion of them. The sample shows tens of thousands of clones, around 87% of them seen only once. Sequencing input: peripheral blood. The chain joins TRBV18 to TRBJ1-3; D unclear. The clonotype comes from a man aged 35-49 years with acute or convalescent COVID-19. The chain's CDR3 is CASSPLGGGNTIYF. In DNA, the CDR3 is TGTGCCAGCTCACCTCTGGGAGGTGGAAACACCATATATTTT.